These T cell receptor beta chains were read from a single sample in a study of T cells in Graves' hyperthyroidism and ophthalmopathy. TCRdb itself ran the multiplex PCR reads through MiXCR, one entry per CDR3 protein. This sample has about 290,000 distinct CDR3 sequences, with roughly 15% found just once. The sample taken for sequencing was blood. These TCRs come from a woman aged 40 to 50 with Graves' hyperthyroidism. Both conserved end residues are part of each CDR3. A D gene is named only where the DNA matches it firmly. Clone size is not always given. Where it is, it says once, few, many or a class for expanded clones.

v_call	clone_size	d_call	j_call	cdr3_nt	cdr3_aa
TRBV2	many	.	TRBJ2-1	TGTGCCAGCAGCCCCTTACGTACTACCTACAATGAGCAGTTCTTC	CASSPLRTTYNEQFF
TRBV20-1	many	TRBD2	TRBJ2-3	TGCAGTGCTAGTACCCTAGCGGGAGGCCCAGATACGCAGTATTTT	CSASTLAGGPDTQYF
TRBV5-6	many	TRBD1	TRBJ1-6	TGTGCCAGCAGCGCAGACAGGGGTGCGGGCGGTTCACCCCTCCACTTT	CASSADRGAGGSPLHF
TRBV7-2	many	TRBD2	TRBJ2-4	TGTGCCAGCAGCTTATTTGGCGGGAGGGCCAAAAACATTCAGTACTTC	CASSLFGGRAKNIQYF
TRBV5-1	many	.	TRBJ1-1	TGCGCCAGCAGCTTGAGGTTGCATCAACAGAACACTGAAGCTTTCTTT	CASSLRLHQQNTEAFF
TRBV6-2/TRBV6-3	many	TRBD2	TRBJ2-7	TGTGCCAGCAGCAGAGGCGGGAGCTCCTACGAGCAGTACTTC	CASSRGGSSYEQYF
TRBV7-9	many	.	TRBJ2-7	TGTGCCAGCAGAACCGGACAGAGACCCTACGAGCAGTACTTC	CASRTGQRPYEQYF
TRBV2	.	.	TRBJ1-1	TGTGCCAGCAGTGAATGGGGATTTGGGGCTAAGGGGACTGAAGCTTTCTTT	CASSEWGFGAKGTEAFF
TRBV7-2	many	TRBD1	TRBJ1-1	TGTGCCAGCAGGGACCCGGGACAGGGAAACACTGAAGCTTTCTTT	CASRDPGQGNTEAFF
TRBV28	many	.	TRBJ2-3	TGTGCCAGCAGCCAAGGAGGGTTAGGGGTAACAGATACGCAGTATTTT	CASSQGGLGVTDTQYF
TRBV12-3/TRBV12-4	.	TRBD2	TRBJ2-1	TGTGCCAGCCGCCCGGGGACTAGCGGGGGTTCCAATGAGCAGTTCTTC	CASRPGTSGGSNEQFF
TRBV20-1	few	TRBD2	TRBJ2-3	TGCAGTGCTAGAGATCTTGGTGGGGGAGGGCCTTCAGATACGCAGTATTTT	CSARDLGGGGPSDTQYF
TRBV18	.	.	TRBJ2-1	TGTGCCAGCTCACCCTCCTTGGGAAACAATGAGCAGTTCTTC	CASSPSLGNNEQFF
TRBV13	many	.	TRBJ2-1	TGTGCCAGCAGCTTGTGGCATGAGCAGTTCTTC	CASSLWHEQFF
TRBV9	few	TRBD1	TRBJ1-2	TGTGCCAGCAGCGTAAGGTCGGGACAGGGGGCCGGCTACACCTTC	CASSVRSGQGAGYTF
TRBV13	many	.	TRBJ1-3	TGTGCCAGCAGCGCTACGGATGTACGGAACACCATATATTTT	CASSATDVRNTIYF
TRBV7-8	many	.	TRBJ1-5	TGTGCCAGCAGCCAAAATCCTAGGGGCGTGTATCAGCCCCAGCATTTT	CASSQNPRGVYQPQHF
TRBV20-1	many	.	TRBJ1-1	TGCAGTGCTACCCGGGGGGGGGCGAACACTGAAGCTTTCTTT	CSATRGGANTEAFF
TRBV6-1	.	TRBD1	TRBJ1-5	TGTGCCAGCAGCCAAAAGACAGGGGTGTATGGCAATCAGCCCCAGCATTTT	CASSQKTGVYGNQPQHF
TRBV7-2	many	.	TRBJ2-1	TGTGCCAGCAGCTTTGGGGGAACCAACCGAATAAATGAGCAGTTCTTC	CASSFGGTNRINEQFF
TRBV12-3/TRBV12-4	.	.	TRBJ2-5	TGTGCCAGCAGCTCGAATATAAGGTCATGGGAGACCCAGTACTTC	CASSSNIRSWETQYF
TRBV28	many	TRBD1	TRBJ2-1	TGTGCCAGCAGTCAAGGGGGCGGGCTCCATGAGCAGTTCTTC	CASSQGGGLHEQFF
TRBV18	.	.	TRBJ1-2	TGTGCCAGCTCACGCGGGACACTCTTTTCGTGGGATGGCTACACCTTC	CASSRGTLFSWDGYTF
TRBV18	many	.	TRBJ2-1	TGTGCCAGCTCGGCAACTTACAATGAGCAGTTCTTC	CASSATYNEQFF
TRBV7-2	many	.	TRBJ1-2	TGTGCCAGCAGCTTAGGCAGGGACCGTGGCTACACCTTC	CASSLGRDRGYTF
TRBV4-1	.	.	TRBJ2-1	TGCGCCAGCAGCGAAAGCGGGTACTCCTACAATGAGCAGTTCTTC	CASSESGYSYNEQFF
TRBV5-6	few	.	TRBJ2-7	TGTGCCAGCAGCTTGCTAAAGGAGCGGAAGGGCGAGCAGTACTTC	CASSLLKERKGEQYF
TRBV20-1	.	TRBD2	TRBJ2-7	TGCAGTGCTAGGCCCCCTAGCGGGGGGACCTACGAGCAGTACTTC	CSARPPSGGTYEQYF
TRBV28	many	TRBD2	TRBJ2-3	TGTGCCAGCAGTTTGGGGGCGGGAGGGGCAGATACGCAGTATTTT	CASSLGAGGADTQYF
TRBV6-1	many	.	TRBJ2-5	TGTGCCAGCAAGTTCTCAGGGTTGGAGACCCAGTACTTC	CASKFSGLETQYF
TRBV6-1	few	TRBD2	TRBJ2-3	TGTGCCGCTAGCGGGGCTAGCACAGATACGCAGTATTTT	CAASGASTDTQYF
TRBV20-1	many	.	TRBJ2-3	TGCAGTGCGCCTGGTCCGCCGGCGGATACGCAGTATTTT	CSAPGPPADTQYF
TRBV15	.	TRBD1	TRBJ2-7	TGTGCCACCAGCAGAGGGTCGGACAGGGGGCGCGAGCAGTACTTC	CATSRGSDRGREQYF
TRBV24-1	.	.	TRBJ2-6	TGTGCCACCAGCGCCTTAACCTCTGGGGCCAACGTCCTGACTTTC	CATSALTSGANVLTF
TRBV20-1	few	.	TRBJ2-3	TGCAGTGCTAGGGGACCGGGTAACACAGATACGCAGTATTTT	CSARGPGNTDTQYF
TRBV2	many	.	TRBJ1-1	TGTGCCAGCAGCAGGGATCGAGTGGGCACTGAAGCTTTCTTT	CASSRDRVGTEAFF
TRBV29-1	many	.	TRBJ1-1	TGCAGCGTTCCGAATGGGCGAGAAGCTTTCTTT	CSVPNGREAFF
TRBV20-1	many	TRBD1	TRBJ2-1	TGCAGTGCCAGGACAGGGGGAGACAATGAGCAGTTCTTC	CSARTGGDNEQFF
TRBV12-5	few	TRBD2	TRBJ2-2	TGTGCTAGTAAGCAGGGACTAGCAAACACCGGGGAGCTGTTTTTT	CASKQGLANTGELFF
TRBV6-1	many	.	TRBJ2-7	TGTGCCAGCAGTGGAAGCACCTACGAGCAGTACTTC	CASSGSTYEQYF
TRBV9	few	.	TRBJ1-4	TGTGCCAGCAGCGTCACCCCTAATGAAAAACTGTTTTTT	CASSVTPNEKLFF
TRBV18	.	.	TRBJ2-1	TGTGCCAGCTCACCAACCTCGGGTGGTGAGCAGTTCTTC	CASSPTSGGEQFF
TRBV10-3	many	.	TRBJ2-2	TGTGCCATCAGTGAGCAGGGAGTAGGGGAGCTGTTTTTT	CAISEQGVGELFF
TRBV12-3/TRBV12-4	few	.	TRBJ1-6	TGTGCCAGCAGTCTCCGGGACGAGAATTCACCCCTCCACTTT	CASSLRDENSPLHF
TRBV18	many	.	TRBJ2-3	TGTGCCAGCTCACCAGGACGGAGCACAGATACGCAGTATTTT	CASSPGRSTDTQYF
TRBV28	many	.	TRBJ2-5	TGTGCCAGCAGCAACGCGGCCGAGGGGACCCAGTACTTC	CASSNAAEGTQYF
TRBV9	many	.	TRBJ2-1	TGTGCCAGCAGCGTAGGCCCTTACAATGAGCAGTTCTTC	CASSVGPYNEQFF
TRBV7-6	many	.	TRBJ2-3	TGTGCCAGCAGCTCCGACAGATCGGATACGCAGTATTTT	CASSSDRSDTQYF
TRBV11-3	.	TRBD1	TRBJ2-7	TGTGCCAGCAGCTTAGGGACAGGGTTATCCTACGAGCAGTACTTC	CASSLGTGLSYEQYF
TRBV6-1	many	TRBD1	TRBJ1-1	TGTGCCAGCAGTTACTTAATACAGGGGGCAAAGGACACTGAAGCTTTCTTT	CASSYLIQGAKDTEAFF
TRBV24-1	many	TRBD2	TRBJ2-5	TGTGCCACCAGTCCCGGACTAGCGGGAGGGCCGGGGGAGACCCAGTACTTC	CATSPGLAGGPGETQYF
TRBV20-1	.	.	TRBJ2-1	TGCAGTGCTGCCTCAGAAGATGAGCAGTTCTTC	CSAASEDEQFF
TRBV20-1	many	TRBD2	TRBJ2-5	TGCAGTGCTAGCGGGGGGACTAGCGGGGGTCAGACCCAGTACTTC	CSASGGTSGGQTQYF
TRBV4-2	.	.	TRBJ2-7	TGTGCCAGCAGCCTCTCAGGGGGGACTGGGAGCAGGTACTTC	CASSLSGGTGSRYF
TRBV29-1	many	.	TRBJ1-2	TGCAGCGTCGGACCCCTAGGGCCTAAGGGCGGCTACACCTTC	CSVGPLGPKGGYTF
TRBV6-2/TRBV6-3	many	.	TRBJ2-7	TGTGCCAGCATGAAAGCGAGCACCTACGAGCAGTACTTC	CASMKASTYEQYF
TRBV6-1	many	.	TRBJ1-2	TGTGCCAGCACCCCTTCCGCGGGGGCTAACTATGGCTACACCTTC	CASTPSAGANYGYTF